These T cell receptor beta chains were read from a single sample in a study of CD8+ T cells in alopecia areata. Measured with immunoSEQ multiplex PCR; TCRdb has only the in-frame clones, and not every one. The sample holds about 91,000 clones, about 40% seen once. Sequenced: CD4+ T cells sorted from blood. The receptors were gathered from a human donor with alopecia areata. CDR3s include the opening cysteine and the closing phenylalanine or tryptophan.

TRBV5-1	TRBJ1-1	15	CASSGSGTENTEAFF
TRBV6-5	TRBJ1-2	16	CASSLGQGLGNYGYTF
TRBV4-2	TRBJ2-7	14	CASSPSSTVYEQYF
TRBV15	TRBJ1-5	14	CATSRVAGDQPQHF
TRBV29-1	TRBJ1-3	12	CSVALDGGKIYF
TRBV7-8	TRBJ2-7	13	CASSNGQGNEQHF
TRBV4-3	TRBJ2-5	14	CASSQEPQQETQYF
TRBV30	TRBJ1-1	14	CAWVPLEADTEAFF
TRBV5-1	TRBJ2-7	15	CASSSGLAGGYEQYF
TRBV20-1	TRBJ2-7	10	CSARRREQYF
TRBV4-1	TRBJ2-3	13	CASGDSPTDTQYF
TRBV30	TRBJ2-1	15	CAWTRLAGPWNEQFF
TRBV7-9	TRBJ2-7	14	CASSFEAEIYEQYF
TRBV29-1	TRBJ1-2	13	CSAGGQGNYGYTF
TRBV7-2	TRBJ2-7	12	CASSLNSYEQYF
TRBV4-1	TRBJ1-6	16	CASSQVPGRGDSPLHF
TRBV9	TRBJ1-2	14	CASSPEGQGYGYTF
TRBV15	TRBJ1-2	13	CATSRDGYYGYTF
TRBV5-1	TRBJ2-1	16	CASSLDITSATPEQFF
TRBV23-1	TRBJ1-2	13	CASSPPRPNGYTF
TRBV28	TRBJ2-1	15	CASSPSLAGVGEQFF
TRBV29-1	TRBJ2-1	14	CSVDSLRTYNEQFF
TRBV11-3	TRBJ2-5	15	CASSLGAGVTETQYF
TRBV2	TRBJ2-1	12	CASSALDNEQFF
TRBV30	TRBJ2-2	13	CAWSVRATGELFF
TRBV29-1	TRBJ1-3	12	CSVGEGANTIYF
TRBV2	TRBJ2-5	10	CASSEETQYF
TRBV6-5	TRBJ1-1	16	CASSSLPTTRATEAFF
TRBV30	TRBJ2-5	13	CAWSVPGRETQYF
TRBV9	TRBJ1-2	12	CASSVQTYGYTF
TRBV27	TRBJ2-7	13	CASRQTGAYEQYF
TRBV30	TRBJ2-7	16	CAWRDLGQGKSYEQYF
TRBV2	TRBJ2-1	15	CASRVAGGQSNEQFF
TRBV30	TRBJ1-2	13	CAWKVRGVDGYTF
TRBV5-6	TRBJ2-5	15	CASRTLTGLLETQYF
TRBV30	TRBJ2-6	15	CAWGQGSAGANVLTF
TRBV19	TRBJ2-1	17	CASSIDLGTSTPNEQFF
TRBV5-1	TRBJ2-2	15	CASSPANKNTGELFF
TRBV14	TRBJ2-2	12	CASSLGPGELFF
TRBV14	TRBJ2-1	15	CASSRAGTSFNEQFF
TRBV4-2	TRBJ2-3	17	CASSQVGTSGVGDTQYF
TRBV11-2	TRBJ1-6	14	CASSLAQGGSPLHF
TRBV18	TRBJ2-7	14	CASCTSGLAYEQYF
TRBV7-9	TRBJ1-4	15	CASSSGQSTNEKLFF
TRBV30	TRBJ2-3	14	CAWRLTGSTDTQYF
TRBV30	TRBJ1-2	13	CAWSVSYRDGYTF
TRBV6-5	TRBJ1-6	13	CASSYDQESPLHF
TRBV30	TRBJ1-5	12	CAWWVRNQPQHF
TRBV29-1	TRBJ2-5	12	CSVDTLQETQYF
TRBV7-2	TRBJ2-5	15	CASSLVQAGVETQYF
TRBV30	TRBJ2-1	13	CAWKGTGSNEQFF
TRBV20-1	TRBJ2-3	10	CSASTDTQYF
TRBV29-1	TRBJ1-4	11	CSVVVDGKLFF
TRBV6-9	TRBJ2-1	14	CASSLPTVDNEQFF
TRBV19	TRBJ1-1	13	CASTLSRLTEAFF
TRBV30	TRBJ1-1	13	CAWSPPGGTEAFF
TRBV2	TRBJ2-3	14	CASSEDPITDTQYF
TRBV29-1	TRBJ2-7	13	CSASSGSHDEQYF
TRBV7-8	TRBJ2-7	11	CASSSLEEQYF